This TCR beta chain stems from a study of T cells expressing NK-cell markers. Study-wide context: Sorted CD3+CD56-NKG2C+, CD3+CD56+NKG2C- and CD3+CD56+NKG2C+ T cells were the source of the TCR beta repertoires. There were seven HCMV-seropositive donors and one seronegative donor among the eight sequenced. General study findings and limits: Top CD8+ clonotypes included the dominant CD3+CD56+NKG2C+ clonotypes in six donors. The same clonotypes also predominated in the CD3+CD56-NKG2C+ fraction of several donors.

TCRdb re-called the 5' RACE reads and catalogs CDR3 proteins one per entry, DNA excluded. Across 400,000 to 550,000 distinct CDR3 sequences, the top ten clones capture 7.3% of the sample. The CDR3 has 15 amino acids. Germline V gene lookup returns CDR1 DFQATT and CDR2 SNEGSKA (reference sequence). In the case of this clonotype: As yet, its antigen is unknown.

This sequence was found in a woman aged 18 to 69 in good health. Specimen: blood T cells: a sorted CD56 or NKG2C T cell subset, CD4+ or CD8+ T cells, or bulk PBMC T cells (not recorded which). This chain joins TRBV20-1 and TRBJ2-5. The CDR3 reads CSAPHQRPSQETQYF.